This TCR beta chain was identified in a study of blood T cells in healthy people across ages. Study outcomes and limitations: Lack of knowledge of donor CMV status possibly confounded expanded clonotype changes.

Healthy Caucasian individuals from Russia aged roughly 6 to 90 served as donors. For this clonotype: What it recognizes is unknown.

The use of a sample-barcoded 5' primer and a J-beta primer mix characterized a second PCR of about 6 to 12 cycles. TCRdb re-called the 5' RACE reads with MiXCR, one entry per CDR3 protein. Altogether over a million distinct CDR3 sequences are present, 35% to 55% being singletons, with the ten largest covering approximately 17%. This CDR3 region has 12 residues. Germline V gives CDR1 SQVTM, CDR2 ANQGSEA. This clonotype was obtained from a woman aged 55-70 years in good health. The rearrangement uses TRBV29-1 and TRBJ2-5, with D maybe TRBD1 (5 bases). Gene TRBJ1-2 matches the end of the DNA better, so the J call may be wrong. Sequenced material: blood. CDR3 protein: CSVEVRGDGYTF. CDR3 in DNA: TGCAGCGTTGAAGTGAGGGGAGACGGCTACACCTTC.